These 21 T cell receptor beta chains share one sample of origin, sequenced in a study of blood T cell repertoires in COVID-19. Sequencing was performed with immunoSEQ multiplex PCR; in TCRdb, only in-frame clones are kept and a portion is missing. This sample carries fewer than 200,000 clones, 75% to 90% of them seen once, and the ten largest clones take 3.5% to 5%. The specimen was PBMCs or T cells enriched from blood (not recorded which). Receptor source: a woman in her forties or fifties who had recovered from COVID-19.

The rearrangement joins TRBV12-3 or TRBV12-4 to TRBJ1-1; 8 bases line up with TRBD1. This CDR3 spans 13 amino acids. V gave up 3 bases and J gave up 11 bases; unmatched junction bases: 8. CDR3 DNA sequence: TGTGCCAGCAGTTTTGGCTACAGGGGGATCGCTTTCTTT. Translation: CASSFGYRGIAFF.

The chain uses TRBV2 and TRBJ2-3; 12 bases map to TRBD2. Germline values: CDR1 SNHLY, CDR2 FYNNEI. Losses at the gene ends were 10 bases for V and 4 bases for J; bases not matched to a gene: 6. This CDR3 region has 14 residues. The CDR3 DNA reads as TGTGCCACCTCGACTAGCGGGGGATCAGATACGCAGTATTTT. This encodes CATSTSGGSDTQYF.

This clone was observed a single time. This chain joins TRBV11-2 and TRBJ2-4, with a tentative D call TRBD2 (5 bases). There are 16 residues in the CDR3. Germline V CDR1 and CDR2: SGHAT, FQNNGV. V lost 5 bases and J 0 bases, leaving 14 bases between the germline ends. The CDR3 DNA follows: TGTGCCAGCAGCCGGACCGAGGGAATAGCCAAAAACATTCAGTACTTC. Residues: CASSRTEGIAKNIQYF.

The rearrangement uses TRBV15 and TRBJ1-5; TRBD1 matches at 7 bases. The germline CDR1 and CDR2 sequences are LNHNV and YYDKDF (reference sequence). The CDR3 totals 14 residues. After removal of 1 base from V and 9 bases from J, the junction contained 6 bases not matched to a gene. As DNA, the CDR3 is TGTGCCACCAGCAGAGCGAGGACAGGCCGGCCCCAGCATTTT. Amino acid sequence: CATSRARTGRPQHF.

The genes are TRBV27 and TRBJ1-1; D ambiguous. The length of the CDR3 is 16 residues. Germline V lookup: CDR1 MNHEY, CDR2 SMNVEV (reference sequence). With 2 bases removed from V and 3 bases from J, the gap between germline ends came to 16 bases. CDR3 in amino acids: CASSLRGGGWHTEAFF. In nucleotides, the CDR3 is TGTGCCAGCAGTTTACGGGGAGGAGGATGGCACACTGAAGCTTTCTTT.

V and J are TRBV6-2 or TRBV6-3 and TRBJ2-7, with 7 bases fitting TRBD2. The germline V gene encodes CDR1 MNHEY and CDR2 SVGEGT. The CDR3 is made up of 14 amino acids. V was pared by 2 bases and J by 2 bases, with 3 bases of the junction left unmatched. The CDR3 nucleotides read TGTGCCAGCAGTTACGGGCTAGCGGCCTACGAGCAGTACGTC. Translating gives CASSYGLAAYEQYV.

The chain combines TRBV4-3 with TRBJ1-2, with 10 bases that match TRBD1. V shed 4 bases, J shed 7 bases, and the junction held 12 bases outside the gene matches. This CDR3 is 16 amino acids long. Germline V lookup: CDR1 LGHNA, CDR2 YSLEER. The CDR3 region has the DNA TGCGCCAGCAGCCTAGAGGTGGGACAGGGGATAGGTGGCTACACCTTC. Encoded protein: CASSLEVGQGIGGYTF.

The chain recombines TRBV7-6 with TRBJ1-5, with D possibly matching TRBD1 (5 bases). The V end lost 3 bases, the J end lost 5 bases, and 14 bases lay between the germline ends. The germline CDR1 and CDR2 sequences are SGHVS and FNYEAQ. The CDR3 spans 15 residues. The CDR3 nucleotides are TGTGCCAGCAGCTTCTTGCAGGGTTCCGATCAGCCCCAGCATTTT. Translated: CASSFLQGSDQPQHF.

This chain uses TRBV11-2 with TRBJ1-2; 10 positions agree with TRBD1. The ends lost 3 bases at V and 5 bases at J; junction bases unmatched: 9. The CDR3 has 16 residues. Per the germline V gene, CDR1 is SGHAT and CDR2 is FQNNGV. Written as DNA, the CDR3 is TGTGCCAGCAGCTTGCATGGGACAGGGGAATTGTATGGCTACACCTTC. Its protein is CASSLHGTGELYGYTF.

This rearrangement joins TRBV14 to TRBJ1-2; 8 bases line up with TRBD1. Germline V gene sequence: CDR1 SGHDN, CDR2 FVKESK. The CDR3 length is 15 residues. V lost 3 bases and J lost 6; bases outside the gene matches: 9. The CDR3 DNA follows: TGTGCCAGCAGCCACCGGACAGGGAGGATCGATGGCTACACCTTC. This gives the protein CASSHRTGRIDGYTF.

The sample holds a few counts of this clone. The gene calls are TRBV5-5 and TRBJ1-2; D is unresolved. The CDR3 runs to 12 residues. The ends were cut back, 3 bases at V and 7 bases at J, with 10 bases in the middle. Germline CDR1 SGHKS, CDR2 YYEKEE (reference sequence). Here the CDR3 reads CASSWSLGGYTF. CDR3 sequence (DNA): TGTGCCAGCAGCTGGAGCTTAGGTGGCTACACCTTC.

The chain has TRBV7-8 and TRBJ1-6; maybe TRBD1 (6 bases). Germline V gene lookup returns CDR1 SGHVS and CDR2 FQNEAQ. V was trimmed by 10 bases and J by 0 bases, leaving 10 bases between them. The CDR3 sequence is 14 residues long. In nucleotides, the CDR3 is TGTGCCACCACAGGGAGCTCCTATAATTCACCCCTCCACTTT. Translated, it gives CATTGSSYNSPLHF. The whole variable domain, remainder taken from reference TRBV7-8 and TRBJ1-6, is GAGVSQSPRYKVAKRGQDVALRCDPISGHVSLFWYQQALGQGPEFLTYFQNEAQLDKSGLPSDRFFAERPEGSVSTLKIQRTQQEDSAVYLCATTGSSYNSPLHFGNGTRLTVT.

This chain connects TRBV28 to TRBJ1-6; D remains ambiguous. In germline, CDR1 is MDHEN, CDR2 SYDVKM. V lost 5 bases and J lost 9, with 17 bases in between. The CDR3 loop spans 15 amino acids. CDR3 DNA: TGTGCCAGCAGTCTACCCCCGGGGATGGCTTCACCCCTCCACTTT. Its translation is CASSLPPGMASPLHF. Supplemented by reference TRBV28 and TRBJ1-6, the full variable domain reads DVKVTQSSRYLVKRTGEKVFLECVQDMDHENMFWYRQDPGLGLRLIYFSYDVKMKEKGDIPEGYSVSREKKERFSLILESASTNQTSMYLCASSLPPGMASPLHFGNGTRLTVT.

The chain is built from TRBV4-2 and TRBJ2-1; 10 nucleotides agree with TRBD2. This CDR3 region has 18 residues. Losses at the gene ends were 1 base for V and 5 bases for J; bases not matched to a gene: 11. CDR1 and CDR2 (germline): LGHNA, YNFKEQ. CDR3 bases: TGTGCCAGCAGCCAAGGTACTAGCGGGGAAGCGGGTAACAATGAGCAGTTCTTC. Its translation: CASSQGTSGEAGNNEQFF.

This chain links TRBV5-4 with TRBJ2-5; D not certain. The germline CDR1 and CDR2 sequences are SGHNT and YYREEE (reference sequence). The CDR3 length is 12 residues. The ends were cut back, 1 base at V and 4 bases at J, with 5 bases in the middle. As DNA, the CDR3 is TGTGCCAGCAGCTTGCGGTCAGAGACCCAGTACTTC. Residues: CASSLRSETQYF.

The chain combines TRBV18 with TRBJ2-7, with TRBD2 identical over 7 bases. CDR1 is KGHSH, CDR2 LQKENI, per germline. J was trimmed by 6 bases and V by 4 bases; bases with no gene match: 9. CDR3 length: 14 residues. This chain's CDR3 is CASSLELGGSEQYV. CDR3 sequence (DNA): TGTGCCAGCTCACTGGAACTGGGGGGGTCCGAGCAGTACGTC.

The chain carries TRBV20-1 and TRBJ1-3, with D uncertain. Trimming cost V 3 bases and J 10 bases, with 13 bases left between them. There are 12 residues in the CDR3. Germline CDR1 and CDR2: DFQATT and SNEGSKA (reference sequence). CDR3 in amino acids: CSASERDVTIYF. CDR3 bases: TGCAGTGCTAGTGAGCGAGATGTAACCATATATTTT.

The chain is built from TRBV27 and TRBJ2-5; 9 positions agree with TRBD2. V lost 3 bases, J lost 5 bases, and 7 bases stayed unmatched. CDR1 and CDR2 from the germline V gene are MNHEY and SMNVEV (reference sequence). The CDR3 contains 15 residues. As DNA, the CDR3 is TGTGCCAGCAGTTTGACGCGGGGGGGCGGGGAGACCCAGTACTTC. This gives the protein CASSLTRGGGETQYF.

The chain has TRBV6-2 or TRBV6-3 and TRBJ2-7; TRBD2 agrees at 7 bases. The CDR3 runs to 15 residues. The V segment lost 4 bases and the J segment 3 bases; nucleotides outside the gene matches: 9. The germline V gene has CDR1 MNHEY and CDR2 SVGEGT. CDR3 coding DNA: TGTGCCAGCAGTTTCCGCTGGGAGGGTGGCTACGAGCAGTACGTC. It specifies CASSFRWEGGYEQYV.

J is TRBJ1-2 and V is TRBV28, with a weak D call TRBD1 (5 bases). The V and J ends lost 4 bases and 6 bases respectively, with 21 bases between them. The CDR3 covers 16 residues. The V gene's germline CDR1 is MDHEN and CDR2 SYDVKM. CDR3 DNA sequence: TGTGCCAGCAGTTCCCGAAGTGGGGGGGGTGGGCATGGCTACACCTTC. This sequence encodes CASSSRSGGGGHGYTF.

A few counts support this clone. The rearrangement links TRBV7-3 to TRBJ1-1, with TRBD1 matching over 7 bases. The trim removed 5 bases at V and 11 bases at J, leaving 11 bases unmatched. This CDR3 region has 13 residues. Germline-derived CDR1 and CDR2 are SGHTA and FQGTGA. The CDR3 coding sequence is TGTGCCAGCAGCGTCACAACAGGGGCTGGGGCTTTCTTT. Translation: CASSVTTGAGAFF.